A single sample gave rise to the 3 T cell receptor beta chains below, sequenced in a study of shared T cell receptors in the human thymus. This table comes from immunoSEQ multiplex PCR, and its TCRdb copy is limited to in-frame clones, with some not included. This table has hundreds of thousands of clones, around 87% appearing once. The sample also formed part of further work on human thymus T cells.

The sample taken for sequencing was thymocytes. These receptors were obtained from a boy younger than two with a congenital heart defect.

The V call is TRBV29-1, the J call TRBJ2-4; 8 bases fit TRBD2. CDR1 SQVTM and CDR2 ANQGSEA come from the germline V gene. The CDR3 is made up of 17 amino acids. J gave up 3 bases and V 4 bases, and 14 bases lay outside the gene matches. The CDR3 DNA reads as TGCAGCGTTGGGGATACTAGCGGAGGGGCCTACAAAAACATTCAGTACTTC. As protein: CSVGDTSGGAYKNIQYF.

The chain is built from TRBV7-6 and TRBJ1-4; D may be TRBD1 (5 bases). V dropped 8 bases and J dropped 7 bases, with 14 bases sitting between them. This CDR3 spans 13 amino acids. The germline CDR1 and CDR2 sequences are SGHVS and FNYEAQ. CDR3 DNA sequence: TGTGCCAGCTCTGGGAGGGGTGGTGAAAAACTGTTTTTT. Translated: CASSGRGGEKLFF.

The chain couples TRBV5-6 to TRBJ2-6, with a weak D call TRBD1 (5 bases). V shed 4 bases and J shed 0 bases, with 14 bases lying between them. The germline CDR1 and CDR2 sequences are SGHDT and YYEEEE. This CDR3 spans 17 amino acids. Written as DNA, the CDR3 is TGTGCCAGCAGCCCTCCGGACACCCTCTCTGGGGCCAACGTCCTGACTTTC. It encodes CASSPPDTLSGANVLTF.